What follows describes a single T cell receptor (beta chain). Its antigen remains unknown. This sample is part of a study of long-term antiretroviral therapy in people with HIV. Overall study results and limits: Possibly under older ART regimens, blood was drawn between about 2004 and 2017. Within the repertoire, clones expanded before ART were dominant at all time points.

The assay used was immunoSEQ (version v3.0), run at survey level. Only in-frame clones appear in the TCRdb table, and some are missing; sequencing was by immunoSEQ multiplex PCR. This sample has tens of thousands of clones, with over 90% found just once. In germline, CDR1 is SGHVS, CDR2 FQNEAQ. The CDR3 has 13 residues. V dropped 1 base and J dropped 13 bases, with 11 bases sitting between them. V gene TRBV7-8 combines with J gene TRBJ1-6; the D is unclear. This receptor was identified in a man aged 40-49 years with HIV. Sample: unsorted PBMCs, taken 6.2 years after starting antiretroviral therapy. This CDR3 is CASSLGGSRPLHF. CDR3 sequence (DNA): TGTGCCAGCAGCTTAGGTGGATCTCGGCCCCTCCACTTT.